This entry is about one T cell receptor (beta chain). Its antigen is still unknown. Deletions cut 7 bases from V and 4 bases from J, with 13 bases between. The V gene's germline CDR1 is SNHLY and CDR2 FYNNEI. This CDR3 region has 13 residues. This record comes from a study of blood T cells in healthy people across ages. Study at large: Template switching recovered approximately one barcoded beta molecule for every two T cells. Broader study findings: Comparison with aged donors showed that long-lived donors had more naive CD4+ cells and higher diversity.

Samples each had at least 5.5 micrograms of total RNA extracted. Primers used in a second PCR of about 6 to 11 cycles were a sample-barcoded 5' primer and a J-beta primer mix. One entry per CDR3 protein, called by TCRdb with MiXCR from the 5' RACE reads. The profile shows more than 700,000 distinct CDR3 sequences, about half of them singletons. Sequenced material: blood. The rearrangement uses TRBV2 and TRBJ1-2; possibly TRBD1 for D (5 bases). The sequence was collected from an older man in good health. The CDR3 DNA sequence: TGTGCCAGCACCGAAGGAAGGGGCTATGGCTACACCTTC. Protein sequence: CASTEGRGYGYTF.